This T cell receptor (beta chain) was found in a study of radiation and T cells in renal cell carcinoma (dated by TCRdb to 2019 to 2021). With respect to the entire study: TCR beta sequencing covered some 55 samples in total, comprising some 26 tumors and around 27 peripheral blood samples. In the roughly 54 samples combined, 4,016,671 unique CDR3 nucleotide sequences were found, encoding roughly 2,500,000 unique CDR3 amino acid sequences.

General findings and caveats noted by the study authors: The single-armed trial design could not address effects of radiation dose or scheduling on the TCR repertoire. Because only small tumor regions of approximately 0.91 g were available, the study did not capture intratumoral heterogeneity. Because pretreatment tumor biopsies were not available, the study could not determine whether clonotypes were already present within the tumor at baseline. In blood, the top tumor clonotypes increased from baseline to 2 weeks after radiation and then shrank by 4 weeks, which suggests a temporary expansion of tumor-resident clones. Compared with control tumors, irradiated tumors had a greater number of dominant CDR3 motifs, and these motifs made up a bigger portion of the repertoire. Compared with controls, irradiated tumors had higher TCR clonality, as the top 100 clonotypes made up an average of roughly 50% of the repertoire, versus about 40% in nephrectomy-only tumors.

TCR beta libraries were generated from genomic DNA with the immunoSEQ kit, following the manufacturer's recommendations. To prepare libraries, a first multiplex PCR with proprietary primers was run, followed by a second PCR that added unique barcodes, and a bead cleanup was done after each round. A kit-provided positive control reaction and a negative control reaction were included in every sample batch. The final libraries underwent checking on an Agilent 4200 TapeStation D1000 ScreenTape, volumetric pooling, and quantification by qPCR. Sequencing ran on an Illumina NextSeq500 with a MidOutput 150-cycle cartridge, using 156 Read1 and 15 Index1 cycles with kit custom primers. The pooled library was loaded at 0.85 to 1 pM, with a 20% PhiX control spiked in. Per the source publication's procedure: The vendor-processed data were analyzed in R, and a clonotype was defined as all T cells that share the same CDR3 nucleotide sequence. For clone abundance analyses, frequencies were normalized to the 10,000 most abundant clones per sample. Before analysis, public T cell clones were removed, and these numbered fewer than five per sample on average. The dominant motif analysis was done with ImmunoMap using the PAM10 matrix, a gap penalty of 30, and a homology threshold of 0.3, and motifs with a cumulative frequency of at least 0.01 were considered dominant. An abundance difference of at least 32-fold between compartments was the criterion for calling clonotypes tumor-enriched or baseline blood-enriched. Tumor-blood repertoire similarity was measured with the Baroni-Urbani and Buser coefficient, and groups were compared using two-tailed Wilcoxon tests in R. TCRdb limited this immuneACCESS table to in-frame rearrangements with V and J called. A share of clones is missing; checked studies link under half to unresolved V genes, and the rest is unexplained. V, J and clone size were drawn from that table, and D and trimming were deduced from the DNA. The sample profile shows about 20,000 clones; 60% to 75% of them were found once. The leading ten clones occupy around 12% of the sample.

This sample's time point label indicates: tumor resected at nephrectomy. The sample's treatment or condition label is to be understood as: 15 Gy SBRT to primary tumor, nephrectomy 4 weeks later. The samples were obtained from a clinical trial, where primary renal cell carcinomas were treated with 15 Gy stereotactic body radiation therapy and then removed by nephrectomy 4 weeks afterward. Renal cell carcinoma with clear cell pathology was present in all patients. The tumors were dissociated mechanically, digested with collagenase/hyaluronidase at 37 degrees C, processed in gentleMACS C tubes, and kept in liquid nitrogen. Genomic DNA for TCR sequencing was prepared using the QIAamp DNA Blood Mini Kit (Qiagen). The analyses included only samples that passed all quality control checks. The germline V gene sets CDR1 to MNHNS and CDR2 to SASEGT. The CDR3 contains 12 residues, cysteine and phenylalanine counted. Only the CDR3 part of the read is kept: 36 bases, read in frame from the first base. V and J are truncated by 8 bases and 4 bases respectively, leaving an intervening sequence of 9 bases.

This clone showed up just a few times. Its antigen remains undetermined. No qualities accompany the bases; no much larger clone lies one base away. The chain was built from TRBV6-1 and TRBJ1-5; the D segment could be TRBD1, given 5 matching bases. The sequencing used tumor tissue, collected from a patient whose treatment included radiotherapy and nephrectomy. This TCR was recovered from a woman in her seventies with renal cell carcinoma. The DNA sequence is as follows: TGTGCCAGCCGGCAGGGTAATCAGCCCCAGCATTTT. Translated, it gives CASRQGNQPQHF.